A single sample gave rise to the 18 T cell receptor beta chains below, sequenced in a study of blood T cell repertoires in COVID-19. Produced via immunoSEQ multiplex PCR; TCRdb's table is partial and in-frame only. The top ten clones hold 9% to 10% of a sample with some 150,000 clones, 65% to 90% of them seen once. Sample: peripheral blood. These receptors were taken from a woman in her forties or fifties with acute or convalescent COVID-19.

The rearrangement links TRBV28 to TRBJ2-4, with D possibly TRBD1 on 5 matching bases. The germline CDR1 and CDR2 sequences are MDHEN and SYDVKM. The CDR3 spans 13 residues. V was pared by 3 bases and J by 6 bases, with 9 bases between. CDR3 bases: TGTGCCAGCAGTTTTCCAGGGATAAACATTCAGTACTTC. Protein sequence: CASSFPGINIQYF.

The V and J genes are TRBV29-1 and TRBJ2-3, with D possibly matching TRBD1 (5 bases). Trimming took 8 bases from V and 0 from J, leaving 15 bases between them. In germline, CDR1 is SQVTM, CDR2 ANQGSEA. The CDR3 totals 14 residues. The chain's CDR3 is CSSAGSSSTDTQYF. The CDR3 DNA sequence: TGCAGCTCCGCAGGGTCATCTAGCACAGATACGCAGTATTTT.

The rearrangement joins TRBV2 to TRBJ1-1, with 8 bases identical to TRBD1. The CDR3 is 14 amino acids. Losses at the gene ends were 6 bases for V and 6 bases for J; bases not matched to a gene: 9. Germline loops: CDR1 SNHLY, CDR2 FYNNEI. This CDR3 is CASRPRTGRSEAFF. The CDR3 DNA follows: TGTGCCAGCAGACCTAGGACAGGGCGGTCTGAAGCTTTCTTT.

The chain carries TRBV19 and TRBJ1-2; 7 bases match TRBD1. The germline V gene has CDR1 LNHDA and CDR2 SQIVND (reference sequence). Unmatched junction bases numbered 7, after V lost 4 bases and J lost 8 bases. The CDR3 totals 13 residues. The CDR3 is CASSTIGGLGYTF. The CDR3 DNA follows: TGTGCCAGTAGTACAATAGGGGGCCTCGGCTACACCTTC.

The chain carries TRBV6-5 and TRBJ1-6, with D possibly TRBD1 on 5 matching bases. The CDR3 length is 15 residues. Germline lookup yields CDR1 MNHEY and CDR2 SVGAGI. V was clipped by 7 bases and J by 9 bases, with 19 bases between them. The CDR3 sequence: CASKEGQPIGSPLHF. The CDR3 DNA is TGTGCCAGCAAGGAGGGGCAGCCCATTGGTTCACCCCTCCACTTT.

The rearrangement links TRBV6-6 to TRBJ1-3; 8 bases fit TRBD1. The CDR3 totals 17 residues. V lost 7 bases, J lost 0 bases, and 11 bases stayed unmatched. Germline loops: CDR1 MNHNY, CDR2 SVGAGI (reference sequence). As DNA, the CDR3 is TGTGCCAGCACTCGAGGCAGGGGGCCTCGCTCTGGAAACACCATATATTTT. Translated, it gives CASTRGRGPRSGNTIYF.

The chain uses TRBV9 and TRBJ2-3; 8 bases are a match to TRBD2. This CDR3 contains 16 residues. Germline trimming cut 4 bases from V and 1 base from J; bases unmatched to any gene: 8. The germline V gene has CDR1 SGDLS and CDR2 YYNGEE. The CDR3 DNA follows: TGTGCCAGCAGCCCGGGTTATAGCGGGGGCACAGATACGCAGTATTTT. Its protein is CASSPGYSGGTDTQYF.

This sequence joins TRBV5-1 and TRBJ1-5; 8 bases map to TRBD1. Germline V gene sequence: CDR1 SGHRS, CDR2 YFSETQ. Trimming at V came to 4 bases and at J to 8 bases, leaving 11 bases not matched to a gene. This CDR3 comprises 15 residues. The DNA of the CDR3 is TGCGCCAGCAGCCCCAACGACAGGGGAGGCGAGCCCCAGCATTTT. Protein sequence: CASSPNDRGGEPQHF. The full variable domain, in which reference TRBV5-1 and TRBJ1-5 provide the parts outside the CDR3, is KAGVTQTPRYLIKTRGQQVTLSCSPISGHRSVSWYQQTPGQGLQFLFEYFSETQRNKGNFPGRFSGRQFSNSRSEMNVSTLELGDSALYLCASSPNDRGGEPQHFGDGTRLSIL.

The chain links TRBV5-1 to TRBJ1-5; 7 bases are a match to TRBD1. The germline V gene encodes CDR1 SGHRS and CDR2 YFSETQ. The V and J ends lost 4 bases and 2 bases, in that order; junction bases with no gene match: 6. This CDR3 spans 15 amino acids. CDR3 sequence: CASSPNTGGNQPQHF. CDR3 coding DNA: TGCGCCAGCAGCCCGAATACAGGGGGCAATCAGCCCCAGCATTTT.

V usage is TRBV6-5 and J usage is TRBJ2-1, with 10 bases matching TRBD2. The CDR3 consists of 15 residues. Germline CDR1 reads MNHEY; CDR2 reads SVGAGI. V shed 4 bases and J 8 bases; nucleotides not matched to a gene: 8. The CDR3 DNA reads TGTGCCAGCAGTTCCAGCGGGGGGGCTTGGGATGAGCAGTTCTTC. Translating gives CASSSSGGAWDEQFF.

The rearrangement uses TRBV5-4 and TRBJ1-2, with D perhaps TRBD1 (6 bases). V lost 4 bases and J lost 4, with 11 bases in between. CDR1 and CDR2 (germline): SGHNT, YYREEE (reference sequence). This CDR3 is 13 amino acids long. The CDR3 coding sequence is TGTGCCAGCAGCCGGGGGGCGGGCTATGGCTACACCTTC. Its translation is CASSRGAGYGYTF.

This clone was detected only a few times. The V call is TRBV7-2, the J call TRBJ2-1, with 8 bases matching TRBD1. The junction had 10 bases not matched to a gene; V was cut back by 5 bases and J by 4 bases. Germline V gene data show CDR1 as SGHTA and CDR2 as FQGNSA. The CDR3 spans 16 residues. This CDR3 is CASSLKGQALYNEQFF. CDR3 nucleotides: TGTGCCAGCAGCCTTAAGGGACAGGCCCTATACAATGAGCAGTTCTTC.

The J gene is TRBJ1-5, the V gene TRBV12-5; 7 positions agree with TRBD1. The CDR3 covers 13 residues. Trimming at V came to 6 bases and at J to 1 base, leaving 0 bases not matched to a gene. Germline CDR1 and CDR2: LGHNT and FRNRAP. The CDR3 nucleotides read TGTGCTAGTGGGACAGGGAGCAATCAGCCCCAGCATTTT. This gives the protein CASGTGSNQPQHF.

On this clone: One junction end disagrees with the germline gene, perhaps due to a read error. The chain is built from TRBV7-3 and TRBJ2-1; 12 positions agree with TRBD2. CDR3 length: 17 amino acids. Germline CDR1 and CDR2: SGHTA and FQGTGA. CDR3 residues: CASSVTSGGSLYNEQFF. CDR3 sequence (DNA): TGTGCCAGCAGCGTAACTAGCGGGGGGTCCCTATACAATGAGCAGTTCTTC.

The rearrangement uses TRBV10-3 and TRBJ1-2; D is unclear. The V end lost 0 bases, the J end lost 8 bases, and 10 bases lay between the germline ends. Germline assignment: CDR1 ENHRY and CDR2 SYGVKD. The CDR3 has 13 amino acids. CDR3 amino acids: CAISESQQFGYTF. CDR3 sequence (DNA): TGTGCCATCAGTGAGTCGCAACAGTTCGGCTACACCTTC.

This clone was picked up a small number of times. The genes are TRBV6-5 and TRBJ1-5, with D unresolved. The CDR3 runs to 14 residues. Germline V CDR1 and CDR2: MNHEY, SVGAGI. Trimming removed 7 bases from V and 3 bases from J, with 13 bases in between. As DNA, the CDR3 is TGTGCCAGCAATTTTGCGGTGGTCAATCAGCCCCAGCATTTT. This encodes CASNFAVVNQPQHF.

The V gene is TRBV24-1, the J gene TRBJ2-1; 8 bases are a match to TRBD2. V was clipped by 3 bases and J by 7 bases; unmatched bases: 16. In germline, CDR1 is KGHDR, CDR2 SFDVKD. The CDR3 extends over 18 amino acids. The CDR3 coding sequence is TGTGCCACCAGTGATGCGCAGGGACCGGGACTAGTGCTTAATGAGCAGTTCTTC. This gives the protein CATSDAQGPGLVLNEQFF.

This clone was picked up one time. The chain has TRBV18 and TRBJ2-7; D perhaps matches TRBD1 (6 bases). This CDR3 is 13 amino acids long. V was trimmed by 4 bases and J by 2 bases, leaving 9 bases between them. Germline-derived CDR1 and CDR2 are KGHSH and LQKENI. In DNA form, the CDR3 reads TGTGCCAGCTCACAGGGGGAACCCTACGAGCAGTACTTC. It translates to CASSQGEPYEQYF.